A selection of T cell receptor beta chains follows, all from one sample in a study of post-analysis software for immune sequencing data. TCRdb passed the PCR reads through MiXCR, listing each CDR3 protein once. The table records approximately 260,000 distinct CDR3 sequences, around 34% of them present only once. The material sequenced was blood. The receptors were sampled from a girl aged 10 to 17 with multiple sclerosis. Each CDR3 is given with its conserved first and last residue. Fields, in order: J gene, clone size, CDR3 length, V gene, D gene, CDR3 DNA, CDR3 protein. A D gene is named only where the DNA matches it firmly. Part of the rows lack a size; the others show once, few, many or a class for expanded clones.

j_call: TRBJ2-3; clone_size: .; cdr3_length: 17; v_call: TRBV12-3/TRBV12-4; d_call: .; cdr3_nt: TGTGCCAGCAGTAGTTCAGGATTCAGGTTCCCAGCAGATACGCAGTATTTC; cdr3_aa: CASSSSGFRFPADTQYF
j_call: TRBJ2-5; clone_size: many; cdr3_length: 17; v_call: TRBV7-3; d_call: TRBD2; cdr3_nt: TGTGCCAGCAGCTTAACGGCGTGGGCGGGAGGGCCGAAGACCCAGTACTTC; cdr3_aa: CASSLTAWAGGPKTQYF
j_call: TRBJ1-2; clone_size: many; cdr3_length: 16; v_call: TRBV4-1; d_call: .; cdr3_nt: TGCGCCAGCAGCCAAGATAACGGGGGCGCGGGCTATGGCTACACCTTC; cdr3_aa: CASSQDNGGAGYGYTF
j_call: TRBJ2-3; clone_size: .; cdr3_length: 17; v_call: TRBV24-1; d_call: TRBD1; cdr3_nt: TGTGCCACCAGTGATGGGCGCAGTCAAACAGGGGGAGATACGCAGTATTTT; cdr3_aa: CATSDGRSQTGGDTQYF
j_call: TRBJ2-2; clone_size: .; cdr3_length: 13; v_call: TRBV10-2; d_call: TRBD2; cdr3_nt: TGCGCCAGCAGCGTAGCGGGTACCGGGGAGCTGTTTTTT; cdr3_aa: CASSVAGTGELFF
j_call: TRBJ2-7; clone_size: .; cdr3_length: 14; v_call: TRBV27; d_call: TRBD2; cdr3_nt: TGTGCCAGCAGTTTTTCTAGCGGGTCGCACGAGCAGTACTTC; cdr3_aa: CASSFSSGSHEQYF
j_call: TRBJ2-1; clone_size: many; cdr3_length: 15; v_call: TRBV11-2; d_call: .; cdr3_nt: TGTGCCAGCAGCTTATCGGGTGCCTCCTACAATGAGCAGTTCTTC; cdr3_aa: CASSLSGASYNEQFF
j_call: TRBJ2-1; clone_size: .; cdr3_length: 13; v_call: TRBV5-1; d_call: .; cdr3_nt: TGCGCCAGCAGCCAAGAGAGGGGCTATGAGCAGTTCTTC; cdr3_aa: CASSQERGYEQFF
j_call: TRBJ1-1; clone_size: .; cdr3_length: 17; v_call: TRBV29-1; d_call: .; cdr3_nt: TGCAGCGTTGCTACTATCACCGGAGAGGTCGTGGGTACTGAAGCTTTCTTT; cdr3_aa: CSVATITGEVVGTEAFF
j_call: TRBJ2-1; clone_size: many; cdr3_length: 10; v_call: TRBV20-1; d_call: .; cdr3_nt: TGCAGCCCTAGCTCACATGAGCAGTTCTTC; cdr3_aa: CSPSSHEQFF
j_call: TRBJ2-2; clone_size: .; cdr3_length: 16; v_call: TRBV9; d_call: TRBD2; cdr3_nt: TGTGCCAGCAGCCCCTATAGCGGGGGGGCATCGGGGGAGCTGTTTTTT; cdr3_aa: CASSPYSGGASGELFF
j_call: TRBJ2-7; clone_size: .; cdr3_length: 14; v_call: TRBV29-1; d_call: TRBD1; cdr3_nt: TGCAGCGTTGAGGGAACAGGGGGTTCCTACGAGCAGTACTTC; cdr3_aa: CSVEGTGGSYEQYF
j_call: TRBJ2-1; clone_size: many; cdr3_length: 13; v_call: TRBV14; d_call: .; cdr3_nt: TGTGCCAGCAGCCATGGGAGGTACAATGAGCAGTTCTTC; cdr3_aa: CASSHGRYNEQFF
j_call: TRBJ2-6; clone_size: .; cdr3_length: 17; v_call: TRBV18; d_call: TRBD2; cdr3_nt: TGTGCCAACTCAGTGACTAGCGGCAGCTCTGGGGCCAACGTCCTGACTTTC; cdr3_aa: CANSVTSGSSGANVLTF
j_call: TRBJ1-5; clone_size: .; cdr3_length: 13; v_call: TRBV7-2; d_call: .; cdr3_nt: TGTGCCAGCAGCAAGGGACAAGATCAGCCCCAGCATTTT; cdr3_aa: CASSKGQDQPQHF
j_call: TRBJ1-4; clone_size: .; cdr3_length: 16; v_call: TRBV5-1; d_call: .; cdr3_nt: TGCGCCAGCAGCTTGGGACCGCAGGAGACTAATGAAAAACTGTTTTTT; cdr3_aa: CASSLGPQETNEKLFF
j_call: TRBJ2-7; clone_size: few; cdr3_length: 13; v_call: TRBV5-1; d_call: .; cdr3_nt: TGCGCCAGCAGCTTGGATTCTCGTGGCGAGCAGTACTTC; cdr3_aa: CASSLDSRGEQYF
j_call: TRBJ2-1; clone_size: many; cdr3_length: 15; v_call: TRBV5-6; d_call: .; cdr3_nt: TGTGCCAGCAGCTTCGGACAAGCCCAGTACAATGAGCAGTTCTTC; cdr3_aa: CASSFGQAQYNEQFF
j_call: TRBJ1-1; clone_size: .; cdr3_length: 14; v_call: TRBV15; d_call: .; cdr3_nt: TGTGCCACCAGCAGAGTGGGAGGGAACACTGAAGCTTTCTTT; cdr3_aa: CATSRVGGNTEAFF
j_call: TRBJ2-6; clone_size: many; cdr3_length: 15; v_call: TRBV9; d_call: .; cdr3_nt: TGTGCCAGCAGCGTTAGTCGTTCTGGGGCCAACGTCCTGACTTTC; cdr3_aa: CASSVSRSGANVLTF
j_call: TRBJ2-5; clone_size: once; cdr3_length: 18; v_call: TRBV7-2; d_call: TRBD2; cdr3_nt: TGTGCCAGCAGCTTAGGGGCAACTAGCGCCCCTTACCAAGAGACCCAGTACTTC; cdr3_aa: CASSLGATSAPYQETQYF
j_call: TRBJ2-2; clone_size: few; cdr3_length: 16; v_call: TRBV7-6; d_call: .; cdr3_nt: TGTGCCAGCCCACCAGGGGGGGCAGGGGGCACCGGGGAGCTGTTTTTT; cdr3_aa: CASPPGGAGGTGELFF
j_call: TRBJ1-1; clone_size: few; cdr3_length: 14; v_call: TRBV7-9; d_call: .; cdr3_nt: TGTGCCAGCAGCCCGCCGGGACCGCTCACTGAAGCTTTCTTT; cdr3_aa: CASSPPGPLTEAFF
j_call: TRBJ2-1; clone_size: many; cdr3_length: 16; v_call: TRBV9; d_call: TRBD1; cdr3_nt: TGTGCCAGCAGCCCTGGCGGCGGACAGGGTAGAAATGAGCAGTTCTTC; cdr3_aa: CASSPGGGQGRNEQFF
j_call: TRBJ2-1; clone_size: few; cdr3_length: 16; v_call: TRBV19; d_call: TRBD1; cdr3_nt: TGTGCCAGTACAGACAGGGTGGGGAGCTCCTACAATGAGCAGTTCTTC; cdr3_aa: CASTDRVGSSYNEQFF
j_call: TRBJ2-1; clone_size: many; cdr3_length: 13; v_call: TRBV7-8; d_call: .; cdr3_nt: TGTGCCAGCAGCACTCCCCTCCTAGATGAGCAGTTCTTC; cdr3_aa: CASSTPLLDEQFF
j_call: TRBJ2-5; clone_size: .; cdr3_length: 14; v_call: TRBV7-2; d_call: .; cdr3_nt: TGTGCCAGCAGCGCCCGACACCTACAAGAGACCCAGTACTTC; cdr3_aa: CASSARHLQETQYF
j_call: TRBJ2-7; clone_size: many; cdr3_length: 13; v_call: TRBV27; d_call: TRBD1; cdr3_nt: TGTGCCAGCAGTTTCCGGACAGGGTGGGAGCAGTACTTC; cdr3_aa: CASSFRTGWEQYF
j_call: TRBJ2-2; clone_size: .; cdr3_length: 16; v_call: TRBV10-3; d_call: TRBD2; cdr3_nt: TGTGCCGCAGCTTCCCCTAGCGGGGCAAACACCGGGGAGCTGTTTTTT; cdr3_aa: CAAASPSGANTGELFF
j_call: TRBJ2-7; clone_size: few; cdr3_length: 15; v_call: TRBV6-1; d_call: TRBD2; cdr3_nt: TGTGCCAGCAGAACTAGCGGGAGCTCCTACAATGAGCAGTACTTC; cdr3_aa: CASRTSGSSYNEQYF
j_call: TRBJ2-5; clone_size: .; cdr3_length: 18; v_call: TRBV14; d_call: .; cdr3_nt: TGTGCCAGCAGCCAACTAAAACTAACAGGTCCTTACCAAGAGACCCAGTACTTC; cdr3_aa: CASSQLKLTGPYQETQYF
j_call: TRBJ1-5; clone_size: many; cdr3_length: 14; v_call: TRBV12-3/TRBV12-4; d_call: .; cdr3_nt: TGTGCCAGCAGTTTAGGGGCGGCCAATCAGCCCCAGCATTTT; cdr3_aa: CASSLGAANQPQHF
j_call: TRBJ2-7; clone_size: .; cdr3_length: 12; v_call: TRBV20-1; d_call: .; cdr3_nt: TGCAGTGCTCTTCAGCGTTCCTACGAGCAGTACTTC; cdr3_aa: CSALQRSYEQYF
j_call: TRBJ1-5; clone_size: medium-sized; cdr3_length: 12; v_call: TRBV6-6; d_call: .; cdr3_nt: TGTGCCAGCAGTTATGAGGGGAAGCCCCAGCATTTT; cdr3_aa: CASSYEGKPQHF
j_call: TRBJ2-3; clone_size: .; cdr3_length: 16; v_call: TRBV3-1; d_call: .; cdr3_nt: TGTGCCAGCAGCCATCTGGGGGGAGCTAGTCCAGATGCGCAGTATTTT; cdr3_aa: CASSHLGGASPDAQYF
j_call: TRBJ2-3; clone_size: many; cdr3_length: 14; v_call: TRBV6-4; d_call: .; cdr3_nt: TGTGCCAGCAGTGAAAGGGGCCAGACAGATACGCAGTATTTT; cdr3_aa: CASSERGQTDTQYF
j_call: TRBJ1-1; clone_size: once; cdr3_length: 17; v_call: TRBV11-2; d_call: .; cdr3_nt: TGTGCCAGCAGCTTAGTTTTCGGGGCAGGGTCGAACACTGAAGCTTTCTTT; cdr3_aa: CASSLVFGAGSNTEAFF
j_call: TRBJ1-6; clone_size: few; cdr3_length: 16; v_call: TRBV20-1; d_call: .; cdr3_nt: TGCAGTGCTAGAGCTTCCGGGAGCTCCTATAATTCACCCCTCCACTTT; cdr3_aa: CSARASGSSYNSPLHF
j_call: TRBJ2-1; clone_size: many; cdr3_length: 16; v_call: TRBV3-1; d_call: .; cdr3_nt: TGTGCCAGCAGCCAAGATACAGGGACGACCTACAATGAGCAGTTCTTC; cdr3_aa: CASSQDTGTTYNEQFF
j_call: TRBJ2-7; clone_size: .; cdr3_length: 13; v_call: TRBV15; d_call: .; cdr3_nt: TGTGCCACCAGCAACCCGAGCTCCTACGAGCAGTACTTC; cdr3_aa: CATSNPSSYEQYF
j_call: TRBJ2-1; clone_size: .; cdr3_length: 15; v_call: TRBV3-1; d_call: .; cdr3_nt: TGTGCCGGCAGCCCCTCAGACGGGGGCTACAATGAGCAGTTCTTC; cdr3_aa: CAGSPSDGGYNEQFF
j_call: TRBJ2-4; clone_size: many; cdr3_length: 11; v_call: TRBV12-3/TRBV12-4; d_call: .; cdr3_nt: TGTGCCAGCAGTTTCGAGGACATTCAGTACTTC; cdr3_aa: CASSFEDIQYF
j_call: TRBJ2-2; clone_size: many; cdr3_length: 16; v_call: TRBV11-2; d_call: .; cdr3_nt: TGTGCCAGCAGCGTGGGCCACAGAGCGAACACCGGGGAGCTGTTTTTT; cdr3_aa: CASSVGHRANTGELFF
j_call: TRBJ2-7; clone_size: .; cdr3_length: 14; v_call: TRBV12-3/TRBV12-4; d_call: TRBD1; cdr3_nt: TGTGCCAGCAGCTTAATGGGACAGGGATACGAGCAGTACTTC; cdr3_aa: CASSLMGQGYEQYF
j_call: TRBJ1-3; clone_size: .; cdr3_length: 14; v_call: TRBV15; d_call: TRBD1; cdr3_nt: TGTGCCACCAGCGGCGAGGGGTGGGACAGTATCCCATATTTT; cdr3_aa: CATSGEGWDSIPYF
j_call: TRBJ2-1; clone_size: medium-sized; cdr3_length: 15; v_call: TRBV7-2; d_call: .; cdr3_nt: TGTGCCAGCAGAAAATCAGGGAAGGCTTACAATGAGCAGTTCTTC; cdr3_aa: CASRKSGKAYNEQFF
j_call: TRBJ1-2; clone_size: once; cdr3_length: 15; v_call: TRBV12-3/TRBV12-4; d_call: TRBD1; cdr3_nt: TGTGCCAGCAGTTTAGGGAGACAGGGGAACTATGGCTACACCTTC; cdr3_aa: CASSLGRQGNYGYTF
j_call: TRBJ2-7; clone_size: .; cdr3_length: 15; v_call: TRBV20-1; d_call: .; cdr3_nt: TGCAGTGCTAGAGCCCCCGGTCCGGAGGCCAATGAGCAGTACTTC; cdr3_aa: CSARAPGPEANEQYF
j_call: TRBJ1-2; clone_size: many; cdr3_length: 12; v_call: TRBV12-3/TRBV12-4; d_call: .; cdr3_nt: TGTGCCAGCAGTTTAACCGGGGATGGCTACACCTTC; cdr3_aa: CASSLTGDGYTF
j_call: TRBJ2-3; clone_size: .; cdr3_length: 15; v_call: TRBV7-2; d_call: TRBD1; cdr3_nt: TGTGCCAGTAGCCCGACAGGGGGCTCATGTGGTACGCAGTATTTT; cdr3_aa: CASSPTGGSCGTQYF
j_call: TRBJ2-3; clone_size: many; cdr3_length: 16; v_call: TRBV6-1; d_call: .; cdr3_nt: TGTGCCAGCAGGGAGGGAGGGGGCGGCCTCACAGATACGCAGTATTTT; cdr3_aa: CASREGGGGLTDTQYF
j_call: TRBJ1-4; clone_size: .; cdr3_length: 12; v_call: TRBV3-1; d_call: .; cdr3_nt: TGTGCCAGCAGCCAGGCTAATGAAAAACTGTTTTTT; cdr3_aa: CASSQANEKLFF
j_call: TRBJ1-1; clone_size: .; cdr3_length: 13; v_call: TRBV29-1; d_call: .; cdr3_nt: TGCAGCGTGGTCTGGACGGGGAACACTGAAGCTTTCTTT; cdr3_aa: CSVVWTGNTEAFF
j_call: TRBJ1-6; clone_size: many; cdr3_length: 15; v_call: TRBV18; d_call: TRBD1; cdr3_nt: TGTGCCAGCTCACCCGGACAGGCCGATAATTCACCCCTCCACTTT; cdr3_aa: CASSPGQADNSPLHF
j_call: TRBJ1-1; clone_size: few; cdr3_length: 13; v_call: TRBV27; d_call: .; cdr3_nt: TGTGCCAGCGGGTGGGGATCGAACACTGAAGCTTTCTTT; cdr3_aa: CASGWGSNTEAFF